What follows is one T cell receptor beta chain and its context. TCRdb re-analysed the 5' RACE reads in MiXCR, keeping a single row per CDR3 protein. In the table there are fewer than 55,000 distinct CDR3 sequences, 6% to 7% of which are singletons. CDR3 size: 10 residues. J gave up 16 bases and V 6 bases, and 5 bases lay outside the gene matches. Germline lookup yields CDR1 SQVTM and CDR2 ANQGSEA. This record comes from a study of early T cells in non-severe SARS-CoV-2 infection. This sequence was found in an adult who was a healthcare worker with PCR-confirmed SARS-CoV-2 infection or an uninfected control (not recorded which). The chain joins TRBV29-1 to TRBJ2-1; 11 bases are a match to TRBD2. Here the sequenced sample was whole blood, taken at baseline. The CDR3 protein is CSVQLAGVFF. The CDR3 DNA reads TGCAGCGTCCAACTAGCGGGAGTATTCTTC.